The 27 T cell receptor beta chains listed next were all sequenced from one sample in a study of PD-1 blockade in classical Hodgkin lymphoma. Sample time point: cycle 4 day 1 (C4D1), after 6 weeks of nivolumab. All the patients suffered relapse after autologous stem cell transplantation, and brentuximab vedotin exposure differed. The data were produced by immunoSEQ multiplex PCR, yet TCRdb's version contains in-frame clones alone and is incomplete. The repertoire has about 24,000 clones, 70% to 80% of them found once; the top ten carry 25% to 30%. This material consisted of peripheral blood mononuclear cells (PBMCs), taken before the fourth cycle of nivolumab. The receptors derive from a human donor with classical Hodgkin lymphoma.

This chain uses TRBV15 with TRBJ2-1, with 8 bases fitting TRBD1. This CDR3 comprises 15 residues. V lost 5 bases and J lost 7; bases outside the gene matches: 10. Germline lookup yields CDR1 LNHNV and CDR2 YYDKDF (reference sequence). The CDR3 here is CATSPGLGQANEQFF. Written as DNA, the CDR3 is TGTGCCACCAGCCCGGGGCTGGGACAGGCGAATGAGCAGTTCTTC.

This clone was picked up one time. This chain connects TRBV30 to TRBJ1-1; D is unclear. Trimming shortened V by 1 base and J by 3 bases, and 9 bases separated the two germline ends. The germline V gene has CDR1 GTSNPN and CDR2 SVGIG (reference sequence). The CDR3 runs to 13 residues. CDR3 in amino acids: CAWSADPYTEAFF. The CDR3 DNA sequence: TGTGCCTGGAGTGCCGACCCCTACACTGAAGCTTTCTTT.

This clone appeared a few times. The V and J genes are TRBV7-2 and TRBJ1-4; 9 positions match TRBD1. Germline assignment: CDR1 SGHTA and CDR2 FQGNSA. Trimming at V came to 5 bases and at J to 7 bases, leaving 11 bases not matched to a gene. The CDR3 is 16 amino acids. CDR3: CASSPRTGAIGEKLFF. CDR3 DNA: TGTGCCAGCAGCCCCCGGACAGGGGCAATTGGTGAAAAACTGTTTTTT.

The V call is TRBV7-2, the J call TRBJ1-3; D unclear. The CDR3 totals 16 residues. The V end was cut by 5 bases, the J end by 1 base, with 15 bases between. Germline values: CDR1 SGHTA, CDR2 FQGNSA. CDR3 nucleotides: TGTGCCAGCAGCCCCCTTAGGGCACCGTCTGGAAACACCATATATTTT. Amino acids: CASSPLRAPSGNTIYF.

This clone was observed a handful of times. The J gene is TRBJ1-3, the V gene TRBV7-9; 11 nucleotides match TRBD1. V trimming: 5 bases; J trimming: 4 bases; junction bases outside the gene matches: 7. The CDR3 sequence is 16 residues long. Germline CDR1 is SEHNR and CDR2 is FQNEAQ (reference sequence). CDR3: CASSPYGQGAGNTIYF. The CDR3 DNA reads TGTGCCAGCAGCCCCTACGGACAGGGGGCAGGAAACACCATATATTTT.

The J gene is TRBJ1-1, the V gene TRBV4-1; 7 bases match TRBD1. Germline V lookup: CDR1 MGHRA, CDR2 YSYEKL. CDR3 length: 15 amino acids. Unmatched junction bases numbered 11, after V lost 4 bases and J lost 6 bases. CDR3 residues: CASSLLDRPVAEAFF. The DNA for the CDR3 is TGCGCCAGCAGCCTTTTGGACAGGCCGGTCGCTGAAGCTTTCTTT.

The rearrangement links TRBV15 to TRBJ1-6; unclear D gene. Germline V gene sequence: CDR1 LNHNV, CDR2 YYDKDF (reference sequence). The V end lost 0 bases, the J end lost 5 bases, and 8 bases lay between the germline ends. The CDR3 length is 15 residues. This chain's CDR3 is CATSRDGQNNSPLHF. For the CDR3, the DNA is TGTGCCACCAGCAGAGATGGGCAGAATAATTCACCCCTCCACTTT.

The J gene is TRBJ2-5, the V gene TRBV7-2, with 15 bases fitting TRBD2. The trim removed 5 bases at V and 5 bases at J, leaving 9 bases unmatched. This CDR3 comprises 17 residues. The germline gives CDR1 SGHTA, CDR2 FQGNSA. CDR3 DNA: TGTGCCAGCAGCCCCGGACTAGCGGGGGGGTGGGAGGAGACCCAGTACTTC. This translates into CASSPGLAGGWEETQYF.

V and J are TRBV7-6 and TRBJ2-3; maybe TRBD2 (6 bases). The CDR3 covers 12 residues. CDR1 and CDR2 from the germline V gene are SGHVS and FNYEAQ. Between the trimmed V and J ends, which lost 5 bases and 4 bases, there was a span of 7 bases. CDR3 sequence (DNA): TGTGCCAGCAGCCGGGACTCAGATACGCAGTATTTT. Residues: CASSRDSDTQYF.

The chain recombines TRBV5-4 with TRBJ2-3; 10 bases are a match to TRBD2. Trimming removed 4 bases from V and 6 bases from J; junction bases left unmatched: 8. Germline V gene data show CDR1 as SGHNT and CDR2 as YYREEE (reference sequence). This CDR3 region has 15 residues. CDR3 sequence: CASSTNSGGRDTQYF. CDR3 DNA: TGTGCCAGCAGCACGAATAGCGGGGGGCGCGATACGCAGTATTTT. Full variable domain (remainder filled in from reference TRBV5-4 and TRBJ2-3): ETGVTQSPTHLIKTRGQQVTLRCSSQSGHNTVSWYQQALGQGPQFIFQYYREEENGRGNFPPRFSGLQFPNYSSELNVNALELDDSALYLCASSTNSGGRDTQYFGPGTRLTVL.

CDR3 coding DNA: TGTGCCAGCAGTAACCAGGGGGCCAGCGAAAAACTGTTTTTT. Translating it yields CASSNQGASEKLFF. V and J are TRBV27 and TRBJ1-4, with 8 bases fitting TRBD1. Looked up from germline, CDR1 is MNHEY and CDR2 is SMNVEV (reference sequence). The CDR3 has 14 residues. V dropped 5 bases and J dropped 8; count of bases not matched to a gene: 7.

This clone appeared a single time. This rearrangement joins TRBV7-8 to TRBJ2-1, with 7 bases lining up with TRBD2. V shed 1 base and J 5 bases; nucleotides not matched to a gene: 2. Germline assignment: CDR1 SGHVS and CDR2 FQNEAQ. CDR3 size: 14 residues. This chain's CDR3 is CASSLVGGNNEQFF. The CDR3 coding sequence is TGTGCCAGCAGCTTAGTGGGGGGGAACAATGAGCAGTTCTTC.

The chain has TRBV21-1 and TRBJ2-1; the table assigns TRBD1, which was not confirmed against the DNA. TRBV21-1 is marked as a pseudogene. The CDR3 runs 16 residues. As DNA, the CDR3 is TGTGCCAGCAGCACTTGGACAGCCTTCGCCTACAATGAGCAGTTCTTC. Residues: CASSTWTAFAYNEQFF.

This chain connects TRBV7-6 to TRBJ2-7; 10 bases fit TRBD2. The germline V gene has CDR1 SGHVS and CDR2 FNYEAQ. The CDR3 is 13 amino acids. The V gene end was trimmed by 5 bases and the J gene end by 5 bases; junction bases not matched to a gene: 3. DNA of the CDR3: TGTGCCAGCAGCCCAACTAGCGGGGACGAGCAGTACTTC. Translating gives CASSPTSGDEQYF.

This chain uses TRBV5-4 with TRBJ1-5; TRBD1 matches 9 bases. The CDR3 extends over 14 amino acids. Trimming removed 4 bases from V and 8 bases from J; junction bases left unmatched: 7. In germline, CDR1 is SGHNT, CDR2 YYREEE (reference sequence). CDR3 nucleotide sequence: TGTGCCAGCAGCCGGACAGGGGCCAAGGAGCCCCAGCATTTT. Its translation: CASSRTGAKEPQHF.

A single count supports this clone. This sequence joins TRBV28 and TRBJ2-2, with TRBD2 matching 12 bases. The V gene end was trimmed by 7 bases and the J gene end by 5 bases; junction bases not matched to a gene: 5. CDR3 size: 15 residues. Germline loops: CDR1 MDHEN, CDR2 SYDVKM. CDR3 protein: CASTTLAGGTGELFF. The CDR3 bases are TGTGCCAGCACCACACTAGCGGGGGGAACCGGGGAGCTGTTTTTT. Full variable domain (outside the CDR3, taken from reference TRBV28 and TRBJ2-2): DVKVTQSSRYLVKRTGEKVFLECVQDMDHENMFWYRQDPGLGLRLIYFSYDVKMKEKGDIPEGYSVSREKKERFSLILESASTNQTSMYLCASTTLAGGTGELFFGEGSRLTVL.

The V and J genes are TRBV9 and TRBJ1-2; tentatively, D is TRBD1 (5 bases). CDR1 and CDR2 (germline): SGDLS, YYNGEE. This CDR3 is built from 15 residues. V lost 1 base, J lost 5 bases, and 15 bases lay in between. The CDR3 protein is CASSVSRGSRYGYTF. As DNA, the CDR3 is TGTGCCAGCAGCGTATCGAGGGGCTCTAGGTATGGCTACACCTTC.

This clone has a handful of counts. This chain joins TRBV27 and TRBJ2-2, with D unresolved. This CDR3 has 14 residues. Germline CDR1 MNHEY, CDR2 SMNVEV (reference sequence). Trimming shortened V by 2 bases and J by 0 bases, and 4 bases separated the two germline ends. The CDR3 sequence: CASSLRANTGELFF. DNA of the CDR3: TGTGCCAGCAGTTTAAGGGCGAACACCGGGGAGCTGTTTTTT.

This chain joins TRBV5-1 and TRBJ2-5, with TRBD1 identical over 7 bases. This CDR3 contains 14 residues. CDR1 SGHRS and CDR2 YFSETQ come from the germline V gene. V shed 4 bases, J shed 2 bases, and the junction held 5 bases outside the gene matches. This chain's CDR3 is CASSTMTGQETQYF. CDR3 DNA sequence: TGCGCCAGCAGCACTATGACAGGGCAAGAGACCCAGTACTTC.

The chain carries TRBV14 and TRBJ1-6, with D perhaps matching TRBD1 (6 bases). The V and J ends lost 5 bases and 5 bases respectively, with 13 bases between them. The CDR3 runs 15 residues. Germline loops: CDR1 SGHDN, CDR2 FVKESK. CDR3 sequence reads: CASSSRGIDNSPLHF. The CDR3 coding sequence is TGTGCCAGCAGCTCCAGGGGAATTGATAATTCACCCCTCCACTTT.

This clone has only a few counts. The V gene is TRBV6-6, the J gene TRBJ1-4; no clear D. V lost 3 bases and J 4 bases, leaving 6 bases between the germline ends. This CDR3 comprises 13 residues. Germline CDR1 and CDR2: MNHNY and SVGAGI (reference sequence). CDR3 protein: CASSYTDNEKLFF. The CDR3 region has the DNA TGTGCCAGCAGTTATACAGATAATGAAAAACTGTTTTTT.

The chain uses TRBV19 and TRBJ1-5; D is uncertain. The CDR3 has 13 residues. Looked up from germline, CDR1 is LNHDA and CDR2 is SQIVND (reference sequence). The ends were cut back, 3 bases at V and 3 bases at J, with 6 bases in the middle. The DNA for the CDR3 is TGTGCCAGTAGTATTGACGTCAATCAGCCCCAGCATTTT. The encoded protein is CASSIDVNQPQHF.

Only a few counts were recorded for this clone. The chain combines TRBV5-8 with TRBJ1-4; no definite D call. V lost 0 bases, J lost 0 bases, and 9 bases lay in between. CDR1 and CDR2 from the germline V gene are SGHTS and YDEGEE. The CDR3 has 16 amino acids. DNA for the CDR3: TGTGCCAGCAGCTTGGTGCCCCCTGCAACTAATGAAAAACTGTTTTTT. As protein: CASSLVPPATNEKLFF.

Regarding this clone: Distinct nucleotide sequences in the sample also encode this CDR3. The chain links TRBV7-8 to TRBJ2-5; D gene uncertain. The V end was cut by 0 bases, the J end by 5 bases, with 1 base between. Germline V gives CDR1 SGHVS, CDR2 FQNEAQ. The CDR3 has 11 residues. The CDR3 bases are TGTGCCAGCAGCTTAGCGGAGACCCAGTACTTC. It translates to CASSLAETQYF.

The genes are TRBV6-5 and TRBJ1-2; D unresolved. V was clipped by 2 bases and J by 7 bases, with 11 bases between them. The CDR3 consists of 13 residues. Germline V CDR1 and CDR2: MNHEY, SVGAGI. The CDR3 nucleotides are TGTGCCAGCAGTTACGATGACGCTGGTGGCTACACCTTC. Translating it yields CASSYDDAGGYTF.

This chain connects TRBV30 to TRBJ1-1, with D possibly being TRBD1 (6 bases). Between the trimmed V and J ends, which lost 0 bases and 0 bases, there was a span of 11 bases. This CDR3 spans 15 amino acids. Germline values: CDR1 GTSNPN, CDR2 SVGIG (reference sequence). This CDR3 is CAWSVTPGVNTEAFF. CDR3 nucleotides: TGTGCCTGGAGTGTAACCCCAGGGGTGAACACTGAAGCTTTCTTT.

The chain joins TRBV6-5 to TRBJ1-1; the D gene is possibly TRBD1 (5 bases). Per germline, CDR1 MNHEY and CDR2 SVGAGI. V was cut by 0 bases and J by 3 bases, with 11 bases left in between. The CDR3 loop spans 15 amino acids. The CDR3 nucleotides read TGTGCCAGCAGTTACTCGAGAAGGGGTGACACTGAAGCTTTCTTT. Translated: CASSYSRRGDTEAFF.